This T cell receptor beta chain is from a study of response to subunit inactivated influenza vaccine. Findings and caveats of the study: It was suggested by the authors that few new T cells are recruited by each seasonal influenza vaccination.

There are a few counts of this clonotype. Its target is unknown. TCRdb redid the calling of the RT-PCR reads with MiXCR, one entry per CDR3 protein. Of fewer than 600,000 distinct CDR3 sequences in the sample, 6% to 9% were seen once. CDR1 is SNHLY, CDR2 FYNNEI, per germline. V gave up 8 bases and J gave up 0 bases, with 18 bases separating them. This CDR3 region has 16 residues. V gene TRBV2 combines with J gene TRBJ2-3, with a possible D match to TRBD2 (6 bases). The source is a man between 50 and 69 years old who received an inactivated influenza vaccine. Sample: PBMCs from blood, taken 23 months after vaccination. This CDR3 reads CASEVPGLSSTDTQYF. The CDR3 DNA sequence: TGTGCCAGCGAGGTTCCGGGACTTAGTAGCACAGATACGCAGTATTTT.